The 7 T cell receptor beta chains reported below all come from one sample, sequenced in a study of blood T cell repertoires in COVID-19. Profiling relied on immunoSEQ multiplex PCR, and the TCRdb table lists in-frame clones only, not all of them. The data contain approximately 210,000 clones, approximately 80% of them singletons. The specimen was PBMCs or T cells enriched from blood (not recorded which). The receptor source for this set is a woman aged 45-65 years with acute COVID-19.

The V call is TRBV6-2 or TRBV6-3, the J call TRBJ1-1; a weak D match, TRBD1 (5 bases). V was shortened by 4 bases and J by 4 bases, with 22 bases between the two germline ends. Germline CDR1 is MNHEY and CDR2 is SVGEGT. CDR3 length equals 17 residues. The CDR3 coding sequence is TGTGCCAGCAGTTCCCGTGCGGGGCGGCAGGGCGGCACTGAAGCTTTCTTT. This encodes CASSSRAGRQGGTEAFF.

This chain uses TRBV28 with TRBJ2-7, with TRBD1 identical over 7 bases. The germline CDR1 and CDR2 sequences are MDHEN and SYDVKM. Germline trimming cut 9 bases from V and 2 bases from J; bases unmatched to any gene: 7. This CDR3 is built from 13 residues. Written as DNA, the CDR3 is TGTGCCAGTGCCGGGACAGAGCCCTACGAGCAGTACTTC. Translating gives CASAGTEPYEQYF.

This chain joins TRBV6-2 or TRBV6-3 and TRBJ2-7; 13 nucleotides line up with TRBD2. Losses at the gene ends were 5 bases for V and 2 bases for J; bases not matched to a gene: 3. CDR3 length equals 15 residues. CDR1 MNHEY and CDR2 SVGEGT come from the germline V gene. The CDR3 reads CASSTGLAGAYEQYF. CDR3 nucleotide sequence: TGTGCCAGCAGTACCGGACTAGCGGGGGCCTACGAGCAGTACTTC.

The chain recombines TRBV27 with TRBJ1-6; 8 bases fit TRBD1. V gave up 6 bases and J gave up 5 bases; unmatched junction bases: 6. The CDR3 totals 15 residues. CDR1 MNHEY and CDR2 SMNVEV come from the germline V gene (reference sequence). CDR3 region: CASSLAGGNNSPLHF. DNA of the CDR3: TGTGCCAGCAGCCTGGCAGGGGGCAATAATTCACCCCTCCACTTT.

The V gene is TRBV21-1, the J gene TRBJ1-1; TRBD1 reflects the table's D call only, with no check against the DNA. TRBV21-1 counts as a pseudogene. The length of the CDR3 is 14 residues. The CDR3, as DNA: TGTGCCAGCAGCAAAGACAGCCCGAACACTGAAGCTTTCTTT. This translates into CASSKDSPNTEAFF.

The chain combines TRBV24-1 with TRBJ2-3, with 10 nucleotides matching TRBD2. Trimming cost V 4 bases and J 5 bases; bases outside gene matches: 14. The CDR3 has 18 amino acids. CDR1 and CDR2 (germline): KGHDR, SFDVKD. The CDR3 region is CATSDPGLATNFGDTQYF. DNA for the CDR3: TGTGCCACCAGTGACCCGGGACTAGCGACTAACTTCGGAGATACGCAGTATTTT.

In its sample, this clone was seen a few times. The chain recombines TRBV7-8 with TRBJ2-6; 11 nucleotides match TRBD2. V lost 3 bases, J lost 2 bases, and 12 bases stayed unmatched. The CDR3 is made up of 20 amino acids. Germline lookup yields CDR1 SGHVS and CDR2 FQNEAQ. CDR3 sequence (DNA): TGTGCCAGCAGCTTGAATAACAGGGGACTAGCGGCAGCTGGGGCCAACGTCCTGACTTTC. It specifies CASSLNNRGLAAAGANVLTF.